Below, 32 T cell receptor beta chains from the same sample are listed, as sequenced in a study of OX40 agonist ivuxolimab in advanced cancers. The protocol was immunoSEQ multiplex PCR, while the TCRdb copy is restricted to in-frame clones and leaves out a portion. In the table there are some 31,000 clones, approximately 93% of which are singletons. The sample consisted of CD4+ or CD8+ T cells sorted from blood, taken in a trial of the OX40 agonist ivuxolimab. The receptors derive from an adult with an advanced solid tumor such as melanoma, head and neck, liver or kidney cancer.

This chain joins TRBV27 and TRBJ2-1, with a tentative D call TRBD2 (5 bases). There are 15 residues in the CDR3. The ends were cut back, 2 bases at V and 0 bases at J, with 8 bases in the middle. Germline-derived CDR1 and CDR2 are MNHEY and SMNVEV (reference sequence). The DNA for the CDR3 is TGTGCCAGCAGTTTACTTGCGGGCTCCTACAATGAGCAGTTCTTC. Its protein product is CASSLLAGSYNEQFF.

CDR3 bases: TGTGCCAGCAGTCTGGGCCCGGTCGAGCAGTACTTC. This codes for CASSLGPVEQYF. The V call is TRBV6-6, the J call TRBJ2-7, with no clear D. There are 12 residues in the CDR3. V lost 5 bases and J 6 bases, leaving 11 bases between the germline ends. Looked up from germline, CDR1 is MNHNY and CDR2 is SVGAGI (reference sequence).

CDR3 nucleotides: TGTGCCAGCTCACCGGAGGGACTAGCGGGAGGTCGGGGCGCAGATACGCAGTATTTT. The encoded protein is CASSPEGLAGGRGADTQYF. J is TRBJ2-3 and V is TRBV18; TRBD2 matches 15 bases. The germline gives CDR1 KGHSH, CDR2 LQKENI. Germline trimming cut 3 bases from V and 4 bases from J; bases unmatched to any gene: 11. The length of the CDR3 is 19 residues.

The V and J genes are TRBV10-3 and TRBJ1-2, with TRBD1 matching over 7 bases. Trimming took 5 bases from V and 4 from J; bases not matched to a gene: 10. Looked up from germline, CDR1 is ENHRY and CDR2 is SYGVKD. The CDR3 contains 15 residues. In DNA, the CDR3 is TGTGCCATCAGTAAGGGGCAGGGGGGCCCCTATGGCTACACCTTC. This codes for CAISKGQGGPYGYTF.

The CDR3 loop is CASSERGDQPQHF. The CDR3 bases are TGCGCCAGCAGTGAAAGGGGAGATCAGCCCCAGCATTTT. The chain couples TRBV10-2 to TRBJ1-5; a weak D match, TRBD1 (5 bases). Per germline, CDR1 WSHSY and CDR2 SAAADI. With 3 bases removed from V and 5 bases from J, the gap between germline ends came to 8 bases. CDR3 length equals 13 residues.

For the CDR3, the DNA is TGTGCCAGCAGCCTGACAGGGGGTGGTGAAAAACTGTTTTTT. It translates to CASSLTGGGEKLFF. V gene TRBV13 combines with J gene TRBJ1-4, with 9 bases that match TRBD1. V shed 5 bases and J 7 bases; nucleotides not matched to a gene: 5. Germline lookup yields CDR1 PRHDT and CDR2 FYEKMQ (reference sequence). The CDR3 totals 14 residues. Together with reference TRBV13 and TRBJ1-4, the CDR3 gives the full variable domain: AAGVIQSPRHLIKEKRETATLKCYPIPRHDTVYWYQQGPGQDPQFLISFYEKMQSDKGSIPDRFSAQQFSDYHSELNMSSLELGDSALYFCASSLTGGGEKLFFGSGTQLSVL.

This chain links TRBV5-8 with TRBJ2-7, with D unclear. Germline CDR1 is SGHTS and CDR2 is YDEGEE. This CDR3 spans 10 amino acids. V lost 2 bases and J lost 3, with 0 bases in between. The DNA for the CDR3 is TGTGCCAGCAGCTTCTACGAGCAGTACTTC. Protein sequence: CASSFYEQYF.

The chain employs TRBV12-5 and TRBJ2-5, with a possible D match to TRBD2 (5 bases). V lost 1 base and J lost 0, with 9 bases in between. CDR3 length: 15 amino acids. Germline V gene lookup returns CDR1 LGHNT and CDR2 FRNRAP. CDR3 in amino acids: CASGLGLTNQETQYF. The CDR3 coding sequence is TGTGCTAGTGGTTTGGGACTAACAAACCAAGAGACCCAGTACTTC.

This chain's CDR3 is CASSSDRSNQPQHF. CDR3 nucleotide sequence: TGTGCCAGCAGTTCAGACCGATCCAATCAGCCCCAGCATTTT. The rearrangement joins TRBV9 to TRBJ1-5, with no clear D. Germline CDR1 reads SGDLS; CDR2 reads YYNGEE. This CDR3 is built from 14 residues. V lost 5 bases and J lost 3, with 12 bases in between.

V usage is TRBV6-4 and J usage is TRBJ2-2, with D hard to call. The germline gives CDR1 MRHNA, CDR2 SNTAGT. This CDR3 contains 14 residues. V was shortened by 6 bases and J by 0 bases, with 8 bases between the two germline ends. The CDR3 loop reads CASRKSPNTGELFF. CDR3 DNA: TGTGCCAGCAGGAAAAGCCCGAACACCGGGGAGCTGTTTTTT.

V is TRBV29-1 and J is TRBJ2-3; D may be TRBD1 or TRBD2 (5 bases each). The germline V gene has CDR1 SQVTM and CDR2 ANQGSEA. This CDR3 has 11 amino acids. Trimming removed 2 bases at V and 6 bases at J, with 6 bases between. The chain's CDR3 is CSVEWGDTQYF. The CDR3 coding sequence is TGCAGCGTTGAATGGGGGGATACGCAGTATTTT.

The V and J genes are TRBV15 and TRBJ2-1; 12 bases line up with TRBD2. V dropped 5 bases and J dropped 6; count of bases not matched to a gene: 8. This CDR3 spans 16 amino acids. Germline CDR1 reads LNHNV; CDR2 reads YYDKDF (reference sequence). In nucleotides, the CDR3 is TGTGCCACCAGCGGTTCTAGCGGGGGGGCCGTCAATGAGCAGTTCTTC. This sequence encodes CATSGSSGGAVNEQFF.

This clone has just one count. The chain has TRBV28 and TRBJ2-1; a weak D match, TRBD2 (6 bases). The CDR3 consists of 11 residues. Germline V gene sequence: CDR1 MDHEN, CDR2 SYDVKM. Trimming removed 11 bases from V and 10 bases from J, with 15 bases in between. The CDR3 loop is CAGGFNDEQFF. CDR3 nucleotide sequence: TGTGCCGGGGGGTTCAATGACGAGCAGTTCTTC.

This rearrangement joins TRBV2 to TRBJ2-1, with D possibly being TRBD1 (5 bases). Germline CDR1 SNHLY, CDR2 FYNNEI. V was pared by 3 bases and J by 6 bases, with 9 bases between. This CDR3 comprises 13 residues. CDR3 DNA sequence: TGTGCCAGCAGTGAGGTGGGGCTCAATGAGCAGTTCTTC. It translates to CASSEVGLNEQFF. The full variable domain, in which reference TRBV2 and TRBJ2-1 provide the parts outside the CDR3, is EPEVTQTPSHQVTQMGQEVILRCVPISNHLYFYWYRQILGQKVEFLVSFYNNEISEKSEIFDDQFSVERPDGSNFTLKIRSTKLEDSAMYFCASSEVGLNEQFFGPGTRLTVL.

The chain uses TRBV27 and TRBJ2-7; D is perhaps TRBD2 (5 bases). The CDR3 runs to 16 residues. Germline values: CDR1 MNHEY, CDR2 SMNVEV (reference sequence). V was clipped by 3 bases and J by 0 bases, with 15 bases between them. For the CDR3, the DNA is TGTGCCAGCAGTTTTCTTCTGGACTCAAACTCCTACGAGCAGTACTTC. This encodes CASSFLLDSNSYEQYF.

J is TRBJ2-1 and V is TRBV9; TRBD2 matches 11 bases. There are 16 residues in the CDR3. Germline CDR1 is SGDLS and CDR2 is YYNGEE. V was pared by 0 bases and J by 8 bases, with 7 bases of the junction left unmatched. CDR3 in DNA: TGTGCCAGCAGCGTAGAGTTAGCGGGAGGGCTCCATGAGCAGTTCTTC. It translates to CASSVELAGGLHEQFF.

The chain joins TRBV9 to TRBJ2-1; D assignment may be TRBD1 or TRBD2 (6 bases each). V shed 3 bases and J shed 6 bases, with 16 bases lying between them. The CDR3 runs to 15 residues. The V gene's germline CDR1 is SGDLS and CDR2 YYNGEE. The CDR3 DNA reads TGTGCCAGCAGCGCAGGACCGGGGGCTGGCAATGAGCAGTTCTTC. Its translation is CASSAGPGAGNEQFF. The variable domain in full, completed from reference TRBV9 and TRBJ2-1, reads DSGVTQTPKHLITATGQRVTLRCSPRSGDLSVYWYQQSLDQGLQFLIQYYNGEERAKGNILERFSAQQFPDLHSELNLSSLELGDSALYFCASSAGPGAGNEQFFGPGTRLTVL.

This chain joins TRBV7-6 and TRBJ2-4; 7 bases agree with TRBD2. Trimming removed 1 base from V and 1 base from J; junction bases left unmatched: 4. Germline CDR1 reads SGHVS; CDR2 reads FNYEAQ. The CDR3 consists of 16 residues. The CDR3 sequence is CASSLVSGGAKNIQYF. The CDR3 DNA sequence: TGTGCCAGCAGCTTAGTTTCCGGGGGGGCCAAAAACATTCAGTACTTC.

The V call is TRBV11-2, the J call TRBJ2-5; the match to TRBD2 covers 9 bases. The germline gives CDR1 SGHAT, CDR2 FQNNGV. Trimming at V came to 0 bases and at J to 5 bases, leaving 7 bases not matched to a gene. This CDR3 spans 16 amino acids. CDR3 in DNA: TGTGCCAGCAGCTTAGATCGTCTAGCGGGGACGGAGACCCAGTACTTC. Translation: CASSLDRLAGTETQYF.

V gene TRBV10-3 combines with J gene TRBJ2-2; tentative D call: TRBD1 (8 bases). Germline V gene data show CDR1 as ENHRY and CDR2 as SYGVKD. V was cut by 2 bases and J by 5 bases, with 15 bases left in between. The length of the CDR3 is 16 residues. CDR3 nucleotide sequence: TGTGCCATCAGTGAGGAACCACAGGGGGGGACCGGGGAGCTGTTTTTT. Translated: CAISEEPQGGTGELFF.

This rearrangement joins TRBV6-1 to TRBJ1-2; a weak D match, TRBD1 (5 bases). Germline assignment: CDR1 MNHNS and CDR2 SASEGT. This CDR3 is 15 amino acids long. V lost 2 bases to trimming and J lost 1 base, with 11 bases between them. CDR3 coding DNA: TGTGCCAGCAGTGAATCAACAGGCCTTAACTATGGCTACACCTTC. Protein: CASSESTGLNYGYTF.

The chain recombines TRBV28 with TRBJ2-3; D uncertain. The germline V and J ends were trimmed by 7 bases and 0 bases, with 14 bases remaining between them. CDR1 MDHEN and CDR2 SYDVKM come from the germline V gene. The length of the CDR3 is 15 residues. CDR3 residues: CASTSGFTSTDTQYF. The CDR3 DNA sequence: TGTGCCAGCACCTCGGGTTTTACTAGCACAGATACGCAGTATTTT.

CDR3 sequence reads: CASSVAGHNYEQYF. The CDR3 nucleotides are TGTGCCAGCAGTGTTGCGGGACACAACTACGAGCAGTACTTC. The V and J genes are TRBV6-5 and TRBJ2-7; either TRBD1 or TRBD2 may supply D (6 bases each). Looked up from germline, CDR1 is MNHEY and CDR2 is SVGAGI. The CDR3 is 14 amino acids. The V and J ends lost 5 bases and 3 bases respectively, with 14 bases between them.

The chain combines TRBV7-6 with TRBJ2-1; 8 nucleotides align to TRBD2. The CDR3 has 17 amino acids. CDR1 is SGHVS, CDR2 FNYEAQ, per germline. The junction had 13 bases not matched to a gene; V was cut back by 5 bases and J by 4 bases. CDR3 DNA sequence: TGTGCCAGCAGCCCCAGTGGGGTAGCGGGGAGATACAATGAGCAGTTCTTC. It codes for CASSPSGVAGRYNEQFF.

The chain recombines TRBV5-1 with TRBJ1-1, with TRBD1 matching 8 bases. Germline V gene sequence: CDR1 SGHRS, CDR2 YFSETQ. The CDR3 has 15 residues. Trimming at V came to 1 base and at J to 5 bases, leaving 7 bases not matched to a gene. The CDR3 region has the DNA TGCGCCAGCAGCTTGTCCCAGGGGGCATGGACTGAAGCTTTCTTT. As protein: CASSLSQGAWTEAFF.

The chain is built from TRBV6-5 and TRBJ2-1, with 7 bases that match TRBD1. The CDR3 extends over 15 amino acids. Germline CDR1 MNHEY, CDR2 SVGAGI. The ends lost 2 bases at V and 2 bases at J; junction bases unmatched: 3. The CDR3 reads CASSYRGPAYNEQFF. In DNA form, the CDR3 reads TGTGCCAGCAGTTACAGGGGGCCCGCCTACAATGAGCAGTTCTTC.

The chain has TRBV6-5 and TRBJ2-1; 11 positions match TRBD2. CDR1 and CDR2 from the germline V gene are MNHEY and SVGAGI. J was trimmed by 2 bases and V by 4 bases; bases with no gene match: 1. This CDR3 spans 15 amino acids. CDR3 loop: CASSFSGGAYNEQFF. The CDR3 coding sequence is TGTGCCAGCAGTTTTAGCGGGGGGGCCTACAATGAGCAGTTCTTC.

The CDR3 sequence: CASSERTASSYEQYF. Written as DNA, the CDR3 is TGTGCCAGCAGCGAGAGGACAGCAAGCTCCTACGAGCAGTACTTC. The rearrangement joins TRBV6-1 to TRBJ2-7; maybe TRBD1 (6 bases). CDR3 length equals 15 residues. With 6 bases removed from V and 0 bases from J, the gap between germline ends came to 15 bases. Germline V lookup: CDR1 MNHNS, CDR2 SASEGT.

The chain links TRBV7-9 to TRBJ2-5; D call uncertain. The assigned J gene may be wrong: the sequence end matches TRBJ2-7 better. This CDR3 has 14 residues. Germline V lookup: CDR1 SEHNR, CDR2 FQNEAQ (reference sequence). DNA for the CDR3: TGTGCCAGCAGCGATAAGGTCGCATACTACGAGCAGTACTTC. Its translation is CASSDKVAYYEQYF.

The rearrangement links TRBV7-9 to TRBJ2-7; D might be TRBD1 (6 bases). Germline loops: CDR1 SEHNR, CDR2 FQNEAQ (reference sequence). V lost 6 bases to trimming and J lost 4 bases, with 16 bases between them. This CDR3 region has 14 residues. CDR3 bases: TGTGCCAGCAGTTTACAGGGTTTGGGATACGAGCAGTACTTC. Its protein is CASSLQGLGYEQYF.

CDR3 loop: CASSFKGGGPEDEQFF. The CDR3 nucleotides are TGTGCCAGCAGCTTTAAGGGCGGGGGGCCCGAGGATGAGCAGTTCTTC. The chain uses TRBV11-3 and TRBJ2-1; 8 positions agree with TRBD2. The germline gives CDR1 SGHNT, CDR2 YENEEA. V shed 3 bases, J shed 8 bases, and the junction held 12 bases outside the gene matches. The length of the CDR3 is 16 residues.

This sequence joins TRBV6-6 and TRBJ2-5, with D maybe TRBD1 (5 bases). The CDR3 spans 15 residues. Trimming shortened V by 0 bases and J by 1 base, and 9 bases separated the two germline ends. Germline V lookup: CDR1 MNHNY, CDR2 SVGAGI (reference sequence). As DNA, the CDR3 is TGTGCCAGCAGTTACTCGGGGCTTGTCCAAGAGACCCAGTACTTC. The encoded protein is CASSYSGLVQETQYF.